The 22 T cell receptor beta chains in this list originate from one sample, sequenced in a study of T cell responses to AZD1222 COVID-19 vaccine. Measured with immunoSEQ multiplex PCR; TCRdb has only the in-frame clones, and not every one. The data show about 68,000 clones, with approximately 80% seen just once and roughly an eighth held by the top ten. The source material was peripheral blood, sampled on day 0 of AZD1222 vaccination. Receptors were obtained from an adult in good health.

V gene TRBV18 combines with J gene TRBJ1-5; D not resolved. V shed 3 bases and J shed 4 bases, with 10 bases lying between them. This CDR3 contains 14 residues. CDR1 and CDR2 (germline): KGHSH, LQKENI. CDR3 sequence: CASSPGLSNQPQHF. The CDR3 DNA sequence: TGTGCCAGCTCACCTGGGCTCTCTAATCAGCCCCAGCATTTT.

The rearrangement uses TRBV18 and TRBJ1-2; weak D call: TRBD1 (6 bases). Per the germline V gene, CDR1 is KGHSH and CDR2 is LQKENI. Deletions cut 2 bases from V and 0 bases from J, with 25 bases between. This CDR3 spans 20 amino acids. CDR3 in amino acids: CASSPGVSVVERTANYGYTF. The CDR3 DNA sequence: TGTGCCAGCTCACCAGGGGTTAGTGTCGTGGAAAGGACAGCTAACTATGGCTACACCTTC. The complete variable domain, with remaining parts taken from reference TRBV18 and TRBJ1-2, reads NAGVMQNPRHLVRRRGQEARLRCSPMKGHSHVYWYRQLPEEGLKFMVYLQKENIIDESGMPKERFSAEFPKEGPSILRIQQVVRGDSAAYFCASSPGVSVVERTANYGYTFGSGTRLTVV.

The chain combines TRBV27 with TRBJ1-2; maybe TRBD1 (5 bases). This CDR3 is built from 13 residues. V was pared by 8 bases and J by 4 bases, with 14 bases between. CDR1 is MNHEY and CDR2 is SMNVEV in the germline V gene (reference sequence). In DNA, the CDR3 is TGTGCCAGCTCGGGGGAGGTTAGCTATGGCTACACCTTC. Its protein product is CASSGEVSYGYTF.

In its sample, this clone was seen once. The J gene is TRBJ1-4, the V gene TRBV4-1, with a tentative D call TRBD1 (5 bases). There are 16 residues in the CDR3. The germline gives CDR1 MGHRA, CDR2 YSYEKL. With 2 bases removed from V and 8 bases from J, the gap between germline ends came to 18 bases. The CDR3 bases are TGCGCCAGCAGCCAAAGTTATATCGGGGGAGGAGAAAAACTGTTTTTT. Translating gives CASSQSYIGGGEKLFF.

This chain links TRBV10-2 with TRBJ1-2, with 8 bases lining up with TRBD1. The CDR3 consists of 15 residues. Trimming removed 3 bases from V and 5 bases from J; junction bases left unmatched: 8. In germline, CDR1 is WSHSY, CDR2 SAAADI. In DNA form, the CDR3 reads TGCGCCAGCAGTGATCACCGGGACAGGAGTTATGGCTACACCTTC. Translating it yields CASSDHRDRSYGYTF.

The V call is TRBV7-8, the J call TRBJ1-5; 9 bases agree with TRBD1. Germline V gene lookup returns CDR1 SGHVS and CDR2 FQNEAQ. V was pared by 4 bases and J by 3 bases, with 4 bases of the junction left unmatched. There are 15 residues in the CDR3. The CDR3 DNA reads TGTGCCAGCAGCTCTCGGACAGGGGACAATCAGCCCCAGCATTTT. Translation: CASSSRTGDNQPQHF.

This clone appeared once. The chain joins TRBV2 to TRBJ2-5, with no clear D. The V end lost 6 bases, the J end lost 2 bases, and 10 bases lay between the germline ends. The CDR3 covers 13 residues. CDR1 is SNHLY and CDR2 is FYNNEI in the germline V gene. This chain's CDR3 is CASRGGRQETQYF. CDR3 DNA sequence: TGTGCCAGCAGGGGTGGCAGGCAAGAGACCCAGTACTTC.

The V gene is TRBV6-5, the J gene TRBJ1-2; 10 bases line up with TRBD1. After removal of 2 bases from V and 8 bases from J, the junction contained 2 bases not matched to a gene. The CDR3 loop spans 13 amino acids. CDR1 is MNHEY, CDR2 SVGAGI, per germline. The CDR3, as DNA: TGTGCCAGCAGTTACGGACAGGGGGAGGGCTACACCTTC. Its protein product is CASSYGQGEGYTF.

This clone appeared once. This sequence joins TRBV5-4 and TRBJ2-5, with D perhaps TRBD1 (5 bases). CDR3 length: 14 amino acids. Looked up from germline, CDR1 is SGHNT and CDR2 is YYREEE (reference sequence). The V end lost 4 bases, the J end lost 1 base, and 11 bases lay between the germline ends. CDR3 coding DNA: TGTGCCAGCAGCCGGGTAGACAGCCAAGAGACCCAGTACTTC. The encoded protein is CASSRVDSQETQYF.

This clone was picked up one time. The chain has TRBV24-1 and TRBJ1-1; no clear D gene. Trimming stripped 4 bases from V and 5 bases from J, with 10 bases between. The germline gives CDR1 KGHDR, CDR2 SFDVKD. The CDR3 runs 13 residues. CDR3 region: CATSEGWGTEAFF. The CDR3 bases are TGTGCCACCAGTGAAGGCTGGGGAACTGAAGCTTTCTTT.

This chain joins TRBV5-6 and TRBJ2-2, with D maybe TRBD2 (5 bases). CDR3 length equals 15 residues. The ends were cut back, 0 bases at V and 5 bases at J, with 11 bases in the middle. CDR1 and CDR2 from the germline V gene are SGHDT and YYEEEE. CDR3 coding DNA: TGTGCCAGCAGCTTGGTGGGGAGTGGGACCGGGGAGCTGTTTTTT. Its translation is CASSLVGSGTGELFF. Full variable domain (outside the CDR3, taken from reference TRBV5-6 and TRBJ2-2): DAGVTQSPTHLIKTRGQQVTLRCSPKSGHDTVSWYQQALGQGPQFIFQYYEEEERQRGNFPDRFSGHQFPNYSSELNVNALLLGDSALYLCASSLVGSGTGELFFGEGSRLTVL.

This clone has more than one count but fewer than ten. The CDR3 DNA sequence: TGTGCCAGCAGCGTTGCGTTACCCTACGAGCAGTACTTC. Amino acids: CASSVALPYEQYF. The chain is built from TRBV9 and TRBJ2-7; D gene uncertain. Germline CDR1 reads SGDLS; CDR2 reads YYNGEE. Trimming shortened V by 2 bases and J by 2 bases, and 8 bases separated the two germline ends. CDR3 length: 13 residues.

This clone came up once. V and J are TRBV6-5 and TRBJ1-4; tentative D call: TRBD1 (6 bases). The germline V gene has CDR1 MNHEY and CDR2 SVGAGI. This CDR3 is 13 amino acids long. The V end lost 7 bases, the J end lost 6 bases, and 12 bases lay between the germline ends. The CDR3 nucleotides read TGTGCCAGCAACTTTAACAGGGATGAAAAACTGTTTTTT. It codes for CASNFNRDEKLFF.

V is TRBV29-1 and J is TRBJ1-4; 7 bases align to TRBD1. Germline V gene data show CDR1 as SQVTM and CDR2 as ANQGSEA. V trimming: 7 bases; J trimming: 2 bases; junction bases outside the gene matches: 10. This CDR3 is 15 amino acids long. CDR3 DNA: TGCAGCGGGTCAGGGGGGGCGGCGACTAATGAAAAACTGTTTTTT. Its translation: CSGSGGAATNEKLFF.

The chain links TRBV2 to TRBJ1-2, with a possible D match to TRBD1 (6 bases). The V and J ends lost 7 bases and 4 bases respectively, with 19 bases between them. From germline, CDR1 is SNHLY and CDR2 FYNNEI. CDR3 length: 15 amino acids. As DNA, the CDR3 is TGTGCCAGCAACCTGATCACACAGGGACCCTATGGCTACACCTTC. It encodes CASNLITQGPYGYTF. Supplemented by reference TRBV2 and TRBJ1-2, the full variable domain reads EPEVTQTPSHQVTQMGQEVILRCVPISNHLYFYWYRQILGQKVEFLVSFYNNEISEKSEIFDDQFSVERPDGSNFTLKIRSTKLEDSAMYFCASNLITQGPYGYTFGSGTRLTVV.

This clone was observed a single time. The chain couples TRBV6-5 to TRBJ1-2, with no clear D. In germline, CDR1 is MNHEY, CDR2 SVGAGI. This CDR3 comprises 15 residues. The V end was cut by 2 bases, the J end by 3 bases, with 13 bases between. CDR3 amino acids: CASSYGSDIDYGYTF. In DNA form, the CDR3 reads TGTGCCAGCAGTTACGGCTCAGATATTGACTATGGCTACACCTTC.

The chain couples TRBV19 to TRBJ1-6, with D unresolved. Trimming took 6 bases from V and 7 from J, leaving 16 bases between them. CDR3 size: 15 residues. In germline, CDR1 is LNHDA, CDR2 SQIVND (reference sequence). CDR3 sequence: CASRTLDPLNSPLHF. CDR3 DNA sequence: TGTGCCAGTAGGACTCTAGACCCCCTGAATTCACCCCTCCACTTT.

The chain couples TRBV19 to TRBJ2-1; perhaps D is TRBD1 or TRBD2 (5 bases each). The CDR3 contains 16 residues. The V gene lost 6 bases and the J gene lost 8 bases, with 23 bases spanning the gap. CDR1 is LNHDA and CDR2 is SQIVND in the germline V gene (reference sequence). In DNA form, the CDR3 reads TGTGCCAGTAGGATCGCGTCCGGGACCCGCTGGGATGAGCAGTTCTTC. Translation gives CASRIASGTRWDEQFF. Drawing the rest from reference TRBV19 and TRBJ2-1, the complete variable domain is DGGITQSPKYLFRKEGQNVTLSCEQNLNHDAMYWYRQDPGQGLRLIYYSQIVNDFQKGDIAEGYSVSREKKESFPLTVTSAQKNPTAFYLCASRIASGTRWDEQFFGPGTRLTVL.

This chain uses TRBV20-1 with TRBJ2-2, with a weak D call TRBD2 (5 bases). The V end was cut by 3 bases, the J end by 11 bases, with 13 bases between. The CDR3 totals 12 residues. Germline values: CDR1 DFQATT, CDR2 SNEGSKA (reference sequence). CDR3 protein: CSASPDTGELFF. The CDR3 DNA reads as TGCAGTGCTAGTCCAGATACGGGAGAGCTGTTTTTT.

The chain has TRBV29-1 and TRBJ2-2, with D maybe TRBD1 (5 bases). CDR3 length: 13 residues. Trimming pared 5 bases from V and 4 bases from J, leaving 11 bases between. Germline values: CDR1 SQVTM, CDR2 ANQGSEA. The CDR3 loop reads CSVFHRFTGELFF. In DNA form, the CDR3 reads TGCAGCGTTTTTCACAGGTTCACCGGGGAGCTGTTTTTT.

The chain uses TRBV15 and TRBJ2-3; 10 nucleotides agree with TRBD2. The ends lost 5 bases at V and 1 base at J; junction bases unmatched: 3. Germline V gives CDR1 LNHNV, CDR2 YYDKDF (reference sequence). The CDR3 is 15 amino acids. CDR3 in DNA: TGTGCCACCAGCGGGGGGACTAGCGGCACAGATACGCAGTATTTT. It codes for CATSGGTSGTDTQYF.

This chain uses TRBV5-4 with TRBJ1-1; D call uncertain. This CDR3 has 16 amino acids. The germline gives CDR1 SGHNT, CDR2 YYREEE (reference sequence). V was clipped by 4 bases and J by 1 base, with 17 bases between them. The CDR3 region has the DNA TGTGCCAGCAGCATCACAGTGGGCAGCCCGAACACTGAAGCTTTCTTT. Protein sequence: CASSITVGSPNTEAFF.